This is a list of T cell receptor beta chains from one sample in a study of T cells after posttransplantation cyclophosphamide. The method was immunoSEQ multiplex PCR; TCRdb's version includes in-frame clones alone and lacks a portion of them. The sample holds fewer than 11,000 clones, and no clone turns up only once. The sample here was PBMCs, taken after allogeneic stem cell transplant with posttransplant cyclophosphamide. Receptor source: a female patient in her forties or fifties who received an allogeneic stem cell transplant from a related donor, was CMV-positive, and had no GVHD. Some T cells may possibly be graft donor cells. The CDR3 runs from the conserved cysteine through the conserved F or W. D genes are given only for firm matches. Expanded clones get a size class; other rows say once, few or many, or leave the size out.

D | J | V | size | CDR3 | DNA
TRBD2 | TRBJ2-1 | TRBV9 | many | CASSARTSGGAYEQFF | TGTGCCAGCAGCGCGAGGACTAGCGGGGGGGCCTATGAGCAGTTCTTC
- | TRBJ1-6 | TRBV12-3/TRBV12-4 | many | CASRGTGTPLHF | TGTGCCAGCAGGGGTACAGGAACACCCCTCCACTTT
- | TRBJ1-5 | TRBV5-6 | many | CASSLAGQPQHF | TGTGCCAGCAGCTTGGCCGGTCAGCCCCAGCATTTT
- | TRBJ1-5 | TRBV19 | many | CASSPRQGNQPQHF | TGTGCCAGTAGTCCGAGACAGGGCAATCAGCCCCAGCATTTT
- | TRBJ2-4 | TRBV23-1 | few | CASSQSGEGGAKNIQYF | TGCGCCAGCAGTCAATCCGGAGAGGGGGGGGCCAAAAACATTCAGTACTTC
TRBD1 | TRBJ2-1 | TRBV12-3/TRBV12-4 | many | CASSSYLQGRSYNEQFF | TGTGCCAGCAGTTCTTATTTACAGGGGCGGTCCTACAATGAGCAGTTCTTC
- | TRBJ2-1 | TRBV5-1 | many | CASSLRFRTAGDEQFF | TGCGCCAGCAGCTTGAGGTTCAGGACAGCCGGGGATGAGCAGTTCTTC
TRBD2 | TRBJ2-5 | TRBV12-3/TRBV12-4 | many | CASSSLSGVKKETQYF | TGTGCCAGCAGTTCGCTAAGCGGGGTCAAGAAAGAGACCCAGTACTTC
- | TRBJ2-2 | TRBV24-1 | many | CATSHGGVFGELFF | TGTGCCACCAGTCATGGCGGAGTTTTCGGGGAGCTGTTTTTT
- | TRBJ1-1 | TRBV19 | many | CASSTRGWAEAFF | TGTGCCAGTTCGACGAGGGGTTGGGCTGAAGCTTTCTTT
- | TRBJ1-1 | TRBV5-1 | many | CASRGVNTEAFF | TGCGCCAGCAGAGGGGTGAACACTGAAGCTTTCTTT
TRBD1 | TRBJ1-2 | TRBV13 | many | CASSLGTGEGGGYTF | TGTGCCAGCAGCTTGGGAACAGGGGAAGGGGGTGGCTACACCTTC
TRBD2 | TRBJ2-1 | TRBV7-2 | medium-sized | CASSPGLAGANEQFF | TGTGCCAGCAGCCCCGGACTAGCGGGGGCGAATGAGCAGTTCTTC
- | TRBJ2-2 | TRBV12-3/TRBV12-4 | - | CASRARGTGELFF | TGTGCCAGCAGGGCCAGGGGCACCGGGGAGCTGTTTTTT
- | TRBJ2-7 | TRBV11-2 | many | CASSSNYYEQYF | TGTGCCAGCAGCTCCAACTATTACGAGCAGTACTTC
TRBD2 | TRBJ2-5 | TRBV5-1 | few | CASSPGLAGEETQYF | TGCGCCAGCAGCCCGGGACTAGCGGGGGAAGAGACCCAGTACTTC
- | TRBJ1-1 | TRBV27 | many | CASSPITGMSTEAFF | TGTGCCAGCAGTCCGATTACGGGGATGAGCACTGAAGCTTTCTTT
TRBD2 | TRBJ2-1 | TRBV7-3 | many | CASSAGLAGGNEQFF | TGTGCCAGCAGCGCAGGACTAGCGGGCGGCAATGAGCAGTTCTTC
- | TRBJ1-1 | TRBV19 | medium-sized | CASAPGQHTEAFF | TGTGCCAGTGCCCCCGGACAGCACACTGAAGCTTTCTTT
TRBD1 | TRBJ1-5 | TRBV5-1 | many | CASSLWGQGDQPQHF | TGCGCCAGCAGCTTGTGGGGACAGGGAGATCAGCCCCAGCATTTT
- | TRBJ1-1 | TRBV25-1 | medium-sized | CASSEGGSWTEAFF | TGTGCCAGCAGTGAAGGGGGCAGCTGGACTGAAGCTTTCTTT
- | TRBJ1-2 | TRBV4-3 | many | CASSQVLGPDGYTF | TGCGCCAGCAGCCAGGTTTTGGGGCCGGATGGCTACACCTTC